This is a list of T cell receptor beta chains from one sample in a study of blood T cell repertoires in COVID-19. TCRdb keeps only in-frame clones here, not all; method: immunoSEQ multiplex PCR. The table shows about 75,000 clones, with less than 90% occurring only once. Source material: peripheral blood. Receptors were obtained from a human donor in a cohort sampled during active COVID-19. Each CDR3 is given with its conserved first and last residue. The D gene is left open where the match is weak. Clone size, where shown, is once, few, many, or a class for clones that have expanded.

J gene	V gene	clone size	D gene	CDR3 protein	CDR3 DNA
TRBJ2-5	TRBV3-1/TRBV3-2	-	-	CASSQDPGGRETQYF	TGTGCCAGCAGCCAAGACCCCGGGGGGCGGGAGACCCAGTACTTC
TRBJ2-7	TRBV18	-	TRBD1	CASSPLGQGALNEQYF	TGTGCCAGCTCACCCCTGGGACAGGGGGCGTTGAACGAGCAGTACTTC
TRBJ2-1	TRBV28	-	-	CASRWQSERNEQFF	TGTGCCAGCCGATGGCAATCAGAGCGGAATGAGCAGTTCTTC
TRBJ1-2	TRBV15	-	-	CATSRDSEFHYGYTF	TGTGCCACCAGCAGAGATTCCGAGTTCCACTATGGCTACACCTTC
TRBJ1-5	TRBV6-6	-	-	CASSGASNQPQHF	TGTGCCAGCAGTGGAGCTAGCAATCAGCCCCAGCATTTT
TRBJ2-7	TRBV4-2	once	TRBD2	CASKGGSSGGYEQYF	TGTGCCAGCAAGGGGGGATCTAGCGGGGGATACGAGCAGTACTTC
TRBJ2-3	TRBV13	-	TRBD2	CASSLGSSGSLPDTQYF	TGTGCCAGCAGCTTGGGGTCTAGCGGGAGTCTCCCAGATACGCAGTATTTT
TRBJ2-2	TRBV12-5	-	-	CASGLITGGVTGELFF	TGTGCTAGTGGTTTGATTACAGGGGGGGTCACCGGGGAGCTGTTTTTT
TRBJ2-3	TRBV19	-	-	CASIAAGADTQYF	TGTGCCAGTATCGCGGCAGGGGCAGATACGCAGTATTTT
TRBJ2-6	TRBV5-8	-	-	CASSFRVSGANVLTF	TGTGCCAGCAGCTTTCGGGTCTCTGGGGCCAACGTCCTGACTTTC
TRBJ1-5	TRBV2	-	TRBD1	CASSGLGTGRQPQHF	TGTGCCAGCAGTGGACTAGGGACAGGGCGTCAGCCCCAGCATTTT
TRBJ2-7	TRBV6-1	-	-	CASSDGTGLRYF	TGTGCCAGCAGTGATGGAACAGGGCTGAGGTACTTC
TRBJ1-2	TRBV5-6	-	-	CASSLPLHYGYTF	TGTGCCAGCAGCTTGCCCCTACACTATGGCTACACCTTC
TRBJ2-5	TRBV5-4	-	TRBD2	CASSLDSLAGQETQYF	TGTGCCAGCAGCTTGGATTCACTAGCGGGACAAGAGACCCAGTACTTC
TRBJ2-1	TRBV19	-	TRBD2	CASSILAGGPRNEQFF	TGTGCCAGTAGTATTCTGGCGGGGGGGCCTCGAAATGAGCAGTTCTTC
TRBJ1-1	TRBV7-9	-	-	CASSKQVNTEAFF	TGTGCCAGCAGTAAACAGGTGAACACTGAAGCTTTCTTT
TRBJ1-6	TRBV28	-	-	CASILGQGNSPLHF	TGTGCCAGCATCCTAGGGCAGGGAAATTCACCCCTCCACTTT
TRBJ2-2	TRBV4-2	-	-	CASSQVAGDTGELFF	TGTGCCAGCAGCCAAGTTGCAGGGGACACCGGGGAGCTGTTTTTT
TRBJ1-4	TRBV28	-	TRBD1	CASSYSTGGDFEKLFF	TGTGCCAGCAGTTACAGTACAGGGGGGGATTTTGAAAAACTGTTTTTT
TRBJ1-3	TRBV28	once	TRBD1	CASGPGQGIVFSGNTIYF	TGTGCCAGCGGCCCGGGACAGGGTATTGTCTTCTCTGGAAACACCATATATTTT
TRBJ1-3	TRBV5-1	-	-	CASSLGEGFSGNTIYF	TGCGCCAGCAGCTTGGGGGAGGGATTCTCTGGAAACACCATATATTTT
TRBJ1-1	TRBV7-9	-	-	CASSLTRVNTEAFF	TGTGCCAGCAGCCTGACGCGGGTGAACACTGAAGCTTTCTTT
TRBJ2-1	TRBV19	-	TRBD1	CASSIAWGQGLSEQFF	TGTGCCAGTAGTATAGCTTGGGGACAGGGGCTTAGTGAGCAGTTCTTC
TRBJ2-1	TRBV27	-	-	CASSTYRVGHNEQFF	TGTGCCAGCAGTACCTACAGGGTAGGGCACAATGAGCAGTTCTTC
TRBJ2-4	TRBV6-6	-	TRBD2	CAIGTSGSDIQYF	TGTGCCATTGGGACTAGCGGGAGTGACATTCAGTACTTC
TRBJ1-1	TRBV2	-	-	CASSDRVSNTEAFF	TGTGCCAGCAGTGACAGGGTATCGAACACTGAAGCTTTCTTT
TRBJ2-5	TRBV6-4	few	TRBD1	CASSPGTGGQETQYF	TGTGCCAGCAGTCCCGGGACAGGGGGCCAAGAGACCCAGTACTTC
TRBJ1-1	TRBV5-1	-	-	CASCPSTGNTEAFF	TGCGCCAGCTGCCCTAGTACAGGGAACACTGAAGCTTTCTTT
TRBJ1-2	TRBV29-1	-	-	CSVEGIGAGYGYTF	TGCAGCGTTGAAGGTATAGGCGCGGGGTATGGCTACACCTTC
TRBJ1-1	TRBV7-3	-	-	CASSFSIGGEAFF	TGTGCCAGCAGCTTTTCAATCGGGGGGGAGGCTTTCTTT
TRBJ2-1	TRBV24-1	-	TRBD2	CATSDVGTSGSNEQFF	TGTGCCACCAGTGATGTAGGGACTAGCGGGAGTAATGAGCAGTTCTTC
TRBJ2-7	TRBV20-1	-	TRBD2	CSASSGGSYEQYF	TGCAGTGCTAGTTCGGGGGGTTCCTACGAGCAGTACTTC
TRBJ2-3	TRBV7-8	-	TRBD1	CASSFLVQGGSTDTQYF	TGTGCCAGCAGCTTTCTTGTACAGGGGGGAAGCACAGATACGCAGTATTTT
TRBJ2-3	TRBV21-1	-	-	CASSLSSGSTDTQYF	TGTGCCAGCTCTTTATCCAGCGGGAGCACAGATACGCAGTATTTT
TRBJ2-1	TRBV29-1	-	TRBD2	CSVEGLAGAYNEQFF	TGCAGCGTTGAGGGACTAGCGGGAGCCTACAATGAGCAGTTCTTC
TRBJ2-3	TRBV7-6	-	TRBD2	CASSPGTSGGLTDTQYF	TGTGCCAGCAGCCCCGGGACTAGCGGGGGCCTCACAGATACGCAGTATTTT
TRBJ1-1	TRBV5-4	-	-	CASSRTVNTEAFF	TGTGCCAGCAGCCGGACAGTGAACACTGAAGCTTTCTTT
TRBJ1-2	TRBV18	-	TRBD1	CASSLGQGDGYTF	TGTGCCAGCTCACTTGGACAGGGCGATGGCTACACCTTC
TRBJ2-3	TRBV5-4	-	-	CASSQRDTDTQYF	TGTGCCAGCAGTCAACGGGACACAGATACGCAGTATTTT
TRBJ1-6	TRBV11-2	-	-	CASSLAGAPNSPLHF	TGTGCCAGCAGCTTAGCAGGGGCCCCTAATTCACCCCTCCACTTT
TRBJ2-1	TRBV15	-	TRBD2	CATSRGGSGAAYNEQFF	TGTGCCACCAGCAGGGGAGGGTCGGGAGCGGCCTACAATGAGCAGTTCTTC
TRBJ1-2	TRBV13	-	TRBD1	CASSLRTGRTNYGYTF	TGTGCCAGCAGCTTAAGGACAGGGCGGACTAACTATGGCTACACCTTC